Below, 5 T cell receptor beta chains from the same sample are listed, as sequenced in a study of T-cell reconstitution after alpha-beta-depleted transplantation in children. The authors prepared the TCRbeta library with unique molecular identifiers. A single record per CDR3 protein comes from TCRdb applying MiXCR to the PCR reads. The sample has around 340,000 distinct CDR3 sequences, roughly 15% seen once. This specimen consisted of PBMCs, obtained from the stem cell graft. These receptors all come from a human donor who donated a stem cell graft to a child with Fanconi anemia.

CDR3 amino acids: CSVESRIADTEAFF. As DNA, the CDR3 is TGCAGCGTTGAAAGTAGGATCGCGGACACTGAAGCTTTCTTT. This chain connects TRBV29-1 to TRBJ1-1; D remains unclear. CDR1 and CDR2 (germline): SQVTM, ANQGSEA. This CDR3 has 14 amino acids. Deletions cut 2 bases from V and 3 bases from J, with 13 bases between.

The chain combines TRBV12-3 or TRBV12-4 with TRBJ1-3; D may be TRBD1 (5 bases). The CDR3 is 15 residues long. V gave up 6 bases and J gave up 2 bases, with 14 bases separating them. The CDR3 reads CASRAGTSPGNTIYF. CDR3 bases: TGTGCCAGCAGAGCCGGGACGTCTCCTGGAAACACCATATATTTT.

The chain recombines TRBV5-6 with TRBJ1-3; possibly TRBD1 for D (5 bases). Germline V CDR1 and CDR2: SGHDT, YYEEEE. The CDR3 totals 16 residues. Trimming stripped 4 bases from V and 0 bases from J, with 14 bases between. The CDR3 DNA follows: TGTGCCAGCAGCGGGGGGTTGTGGGACTCTGGAAACACCATATATTTT. Its translation is CASSGGLWDSGNTIYF.

This sequence joins TRBV6-5 and TRBJ2-2, with D unclear. The CDR3 is 16 amino acids. V lost 1 base, J lost 8 bases, and 17 bases lay in between. Germline values: CDR1 MNHEY, CDR2 SVGAGI. The CDR3 loop reads CASSYFSAPAEGELFF. As DNA, the CDR3 is TGTGCCAGCAGTTACTTTTCGGCCCCTGCTGAAGGGGAGCTGTTTTTT.

This clonotype has ten or more counts. The rearrangement joins TRBV29-1 to TRBJ2-3; tentatively, D is TRBD1 (5 bases). CDR3 length: 13 residues. Germline V gene data show CDR1 as SQVTM and CDR2 as ANQGSEA. Trimming pared 4 bases from V and 4 bases from J, leaving 12 bases between. CDR3 DNA: TGCAGCGTTGGGGGCAGGGTCGCAGATACGCAGTATTTT. It encodes CSVGGRVADTQYF.